Given below is one T cell receptor (beta chain) in context. Its cognate antigen is unknown. TCRdb's copy holds only in-frame clones and misses some; the assay was immunoSEQ multiplex PCR. The top ten clones hold around 1.1% of a sample with around 94,000 clones, around 90% of them seen once. The CDR3 consists of 16 residues. Trimming pared 0 bases from V and 2 bases from J, leaving 13 bases between. Germline V gives CDR1 MNHNY, CDR2 SVGAGI (reference sequence). The entry originates in a study of siplizumab effects on memory and regulatory T cells. Whole-study findings and limits: The mapping of alloreactive clones to unstimulated subsets covered only a minor fraction of them. The alloresponse seemed to draw substantially on naive T cells, which appeared more diverse than memory cells. About 80-97% of proliferating CD4+ or CD8+ clones had no assignable naive or memory phenotype. Alloreactive sequences tracing back to unstimulated CD4+ memory cells were significantly reduced by siplizumab.

J is TRBJ1-1 and V is TRBV6-6, with no clear D. The sequencing input was CD4+ T cells sorted from blood. This receptor was identified in a human donor in good health. The CDR3 DNA follows: TGTGCCAGCAGTTACTCCGTGGGCAGGACCAACACTGAAGCTTTCTTT. The encoded protein is CASSYSVGRTNTEAFF.